Below, 32 T cell receptor beta chains from the same sample are listed, as sequenced in a study of blood T cell repertoires in COVID-19. TCRdb's copy holds only in-frame clones and misses some; the assay was immunoSEQ multiplex PCR. The sample carries about 400,000 clones, around nine tenths recorded once. The sequenced sample was PBMCs or T cells enriched from blood (not recorded which). These receptors came from a woman in her 30s who had recovered from COVID-19.

This clone occurred once. In DNA, the CDR3 is TGTGCCAGCAGCCAAGAGGAGCTAGCGGGGATACCGAACACCGGGGAGCTGTTTTTT. Translating it yields CASSQEELAGIPNTGELFF. The genes are TRBV3-1 (or the pseudogene TRBV3-2) and TRBJ2-2; 9 bases match TRBD2. There are 19 residues in the CDR3. Germline V gene lookup returns CDR1 LGHDT and CDR2 YNNKEL (reference sequence). V lost 0 bases, J lost 0 bases, and 8 bases stayed unmatched.

This clone was picked up one time. The chain combines TRBV5-1 with TRBJ2-1, with 12 nucleotides matching TRBD2. This CDR3 comprises 19 residues. J lost 8 bases, V lost 4 bases, and 19 bases had no gene match. Germline-derived CDR1 and CDR2 are SGHRS and YFSETQ. CDR3 sequence reads: CASSVGLAGTPRVEHEQFF. Here the CDR3 DNA reads TGCGCCAGCAGCGTCGGACTAGCGGGGACCCCCCGGGTGGAGCATGAGCAGTTCTTC.

The V call is TRBV13, the J call TRBJ1-3; possible D gene TRBD1, 5 bases. This CDR3 spans 16 amino acids. V was cut by 4 bases and J by 4 bases, with 17 bases left in between. Germline values: CDR1 PRHDT, CDR2 FYEKMQ (reference sequence). The DNA of the CDR3 is TGTGCCAGCAGCTCCACTGCGGGGGTCGGAGGAAACACCATATATTTT. It is translated as CASSSTAGVGGNTIYF.

This chain connects TRBV10-3 to TRBJ2-1, with 11 bases matching TRBD2. The length of the CDR3 is 18 residues. Trimming took 0 bases from V and 0 from J; bases not matched to a gene: 4. The germline V gene has CDR1 ENHRY and CDR2 SYGVKD. The CDR3 sequence is CAISESGTSGTSYNEQFF. As DNA, the CDR3 is TGTGCCATCAGTGAGTCCGGGACTAGCGGAACCTCCTACAATGAGCAGTTCTTC.

This chain links TRBV12-3 or TRBV12-4 with TRBJ2-7; D is possibly TRBD1 (5 bases). The germline V and J ends were trimmed by 4 bases and 3 bases, with 7 bases remaining between them. The CDR3 is 12 amino acids. CDR3 sequence (DNA): TGTGCCAGCAGTTCCCAGGGCTACGAGCAGTACTTC. It encodes CASSSQGYEQYF.

Only one count was recorded for this clone. This rearrangement joins TRBV15 to TRBJ2-1; D unclear. CDR3 length: 16 amino acids. Germline CDR1 reads LNHNV; CDR2 reads YYDKDF (reference sequence). The germline V and J ends were trimmed by 5 bases and 1 base, with 15 bases remaining between them. CDR3 protein: CATSYPSRSSYNEQFF. As DNA, the CDR3 is TGTGCCACCAGCTATCCCTCCCGGAGTTCCTACAATGAGCAGTTCTTC.

The rearrangement uses TRBV23-1 and TRBJ1-1; 9 positions agree with TRBD1. TRBV23-1 carries the ORF label, with uncertain function. The length of the CDR3 is 13 residues. V trimming: 6 bases; J trimming: 6 bases; junction bases outside the gene matches: 5. This chain's CDR3 is CASSLRDRAEAFF. CDR3 DNA: TGCGCCAGCAGCTTAAGGGACAGGGCTGAAGCTTTCTTT.

This clone appeared a single time. This chain connects TRBV4-3 to TRBJ2-1; 10 positions match TRBD1. Trimming cost V 4 bases and J 12 bases; bases outside gene matches: 9. Germline V lookup: CDR1 LGHNA, CDR2 YSLEER. This CDR3 is built from 14 residues. The CDR3 DNA is TGCGCCAGCAGCCGGGACAGGGGTGACAAAAGGCAGTTCTTC. As protein: CASSRDRGDKRQFF.

The V call is TRBV3-1 (or the pseudogene TRBV3-2), the J call TRBJ2-5; 8 bases are a match to TRBD2. The CDR3 sequence is 14 residues long. Per the germline V gene, CDR1 is LGHDT and CDR2 is YNNKEL (reference sequence). J lost 4 bases, V lost 3 bases, and 4 bases had no gene match. The CDR3 DNA reads as TGTGCCAGCAGCCAGAGCGGGAGTCCAGAGACCCAGTACTTC. Residues: CASSQSGSPETQYF.

The genes are TRBV6-5 and TRBJ1-1, with D possibly being TRBD1 (6 bases). V was clipped by 9 bases and J by 2 bases, with 16 bases between them. The CDR3 is made up of 14 amino acids. Per the germline V gene, CDR1 is MNHEY and CDR2 is SVGAGI. DNA for the CDR3: TGTGCCAGTGACGTATTCAGGGGAAACACTGAAGCTTTCTTT. Its translation is CASDVFRGNTEAFF.

With regard to this clone: The sample contains more than one DNA sequence encoding this CDR3. The gene calls are TRBV6-1 and TRBJ2-1, with 8 nucleotides matching TRBD2. Germline values: CDR1 MNHNS, CDR2 SASEGT. The CDR3 totals 15 residues. V dropped 2 bases and J dropped 0; count of bases not matched to a gene: 0. The CDR3 reads CASSELAGSYNEQFF. The CDR3 bases are TGTGCCAGCAGTGAACTAGCGGGCTCCTACAATGAGCAGTTCTTC.

The rearrangement links TRBV5-1 to TRBJ1-6; D is uncertain. CDR1 SGHRS and CDR2 YFSETQ come from the germline V gene. The CDR3 totals 16 residues. Trimming removed 2 bases from V and 7 bases from J, with 16 bases in between. The CDR3 reads CASSLEEGAGNSPLHF. The CDR3 DNA reads TGCGCCAGCAGCTTAGAGGAGGGCGCGGGCAATTCACCCCTCCACTTT.

The chain is built from TRBV2 and TRBJ2-7; 8 nucleotides match TRBD1. The CDR3 is 13 residues long. Germline-derived CDR1 and CDR2 are SNHLY and FYNNEI. Trimming at V came to 6 bases and at J to 6 bases, leaving 7 bases not matched to a gene. DNA for the CDR3: TGTGCCAGCAGGGTATGGACAGGGTCCGAGCAGTACTTC. This gives the protein CASRVWTGSEQYF.

The rearrangement joins TRBV11-2 to TRBJ1-3; 7 bases match TRBD1. Germline values: CDR1 SGHAT, CDR2 FQNNGV. CDR3 length: 15 amino acids. V lost 5 bases to trimming and J lost 1 base; unmatched junction nucleotides: 5. The CDR3 is CASSLTGVSGNTIYF. The CDR3 DNA follows: TGTGCCAGCAGCCTAACAGGGGTTTCTGGAAACACCATATATTTT.

This CDR3 is CATSRRGDWTDTQYF. CDR3 bases: TGTGCCACCAGCAGACGGGGGGATTGGACAGATACGCAGTATTTT. V gene TRBV15 combines with J gene TRBJ2-3; 7 bases are a match to TRBD2. There are 15 residues in the CDR3. After removal of 2 bases from V and 3 bases from J, the junction contained 5 bases not matched to a gene. Germline values: CDR1 LNHNV, CDR2 YYDKDF (reference sequence).

This chain links TRBV6-5 with TRBJ2-5; a possible D gene is TRBD2 (7 bases). This CDR3 region has 14 residues. CDR1 is MNHEY and CDR2 is SVGAGI in the germline V gene. Trimming pared 7 bases from V and 5 bases from J, leaving 17 bases between. The CDR3 sequence: CASTELGGRETQYF. The CDR3 DNA is TGTGCCAGCACCGAACTCGGGGGGCGGGAGACCCAGTACTTC.

The rearrangement links TRBV11-3 to TRBJ2-3; 12 bases agree with TRBD2. This CDR3 contains 16 residues. Unmatched junction bases numbered 5, after V lost 5 bases and J lost 2 bases. Looked up from germline, CDR1 is SGHNT and CDR2 is YENEEA. The CDR3 DNA reads TGTGCCAGCAGCCCAGGACTAGCGGGAAACACAGATACGCAGTATTTT. Protein: CASSPGLAGNTDTQYF.

This chain uses TRBV30 with TRBJ1-3; D is unclear. CDR3 size: 14 residues. Trimming left V 2 bases short and J 0 bases short, with 8 bases between. Looked up from germline, CDR1 is GTSNPN and CDR2 is SVGIG (reference sequence). Here the CDR3 DNA reads TGTGCCTGGAGTTGGGCGTACTCTGGAAACACCATATATTTT. Protein sequence: CAWSWAYSGNTIYF.

This chain uses TRBV2 with TRBJ1-2, with no clear D. The length of the CDR3 is 11 residues. V dropped 8 bases and J dropped 9 bases, with 13 bases sitting between them. The germline V gene encodes CDR1 SNHLY and CDR2 FYNNEI. The CDR3 sequence: CASRGRGSYTF. DNA for the CDR3: TGTGCCAGCCGAGGGCGTGGAAGCTACACCTTC.

This clone has a single count. The chain combines TRBV2 with TRBJ2-2; TRBD2 agrees at 8 bases. The CDR3 covers 15 residues. Trimming removed 4 bases from V and 1 base from J; junction bases left unmatched: 2. Germline CDR1 reads SNHLY; CDR2 reads FYNNEI. This CDR3 is CASSALAENTGELFF. The CDR3 region has the DNA TGTGCCAGCAGTGCACTAGCGGAGAACACCGGGGAGCTGTTTTTT.

Note on this clone: An end of the junction differs from the germline gene, which may be a read error. The chain carries TRBV7-7 and TRBJ2-2; 7 bases line up with TRBD2. Germline V gives CDR1 SSHAT, CDR2 FNYEAQ (reference sequence). There are 16 residues in the CDR3. The CDR3 spells CASSPFRPGRVGELFF. The CDR3 DNA sequence: TGTGCTAGCAGCCCCTTCCGCCCAGGGAGGGTCGGGGAGCTGTTTTTT.

The CDR3 loop reads CASSSRGASNTEAFF. The CDR3 DNA sequence: TGTGCCAGTAGTTCCCGGGGGGCCTCGAACACTGAAGCTTTCTTT. This chain connects TRBV19 to TRBJ1-1, with D possibly matching TRBD1 (6 bases). The V and J ends lost 5 bases and 1 base respectively, with 14 bases between them. The germline V gene encodes CDR1 LNHDA and CDR2 SQIVND (reference sequence). This CDR3 comprises 15 residues.

The gene calls are TRBV30 and TRBJ1-5; D remains ambiguous. Looked up from germline, CDR1 is GTSNPN and CDR2 is SVGIG (reference sequence). This CDR3 comprises 17 residues. V was clipped by 1 base and J by 4 bases, with 20 bases between them. CDR3 bases: TGTGCCTGGAGTGACCGGGCCAGACCTATAGCGAATCAGCCCCAGCATTTT. Protein sequence: CAWSDRARPIANQPQHF.

This clone was detected only a few times. This chain connects TRBV5-6 to TRBJ1-5; D remains ambiguous. The CDR3 is 12 amino acids. V lost 0 bases and J 7 bases, leaving 5 bases between the germline ends. In germline, CDR1 is SGHDT, CDR2 YYEEEE. The CDR3 spells CASSLATQPQHF. The CDR3 DNA reads as TGTGCCAGCAGCTTGGCCACACAGCCCCAGCATTTT.

The J gene is TRBJ1-1, the V gene TRBV30; TRBD1 might be the D (5 bases). The CDR3 contains 13 residues. Germline-derived CDR1 and CDR2 are GTSNPN and SVGIG (reference sequence). Between the trimmed V and J ends, which lost 3 bases and 1 base, there was a span of 9 bases. As DNA, the CDR3 is TGTGCCTGGAGAGCGACAGCGAACACTGAAGCTTTCTTT. As protein: CAWRATANTEAFF.

The chain carries TRBV27 and TRBJ1-1, with 9 bases matching TRBD1. Per germline, CDR1 MNHEY and CDR2 SMNVEV (reference sequence). The V segment lost 3 bases and the J segment 9 bases; nucleotides outside the gene matches: 5. The CDR3 runs to 13 residues. The CDR3 protein is CASSFGTGKKAFF. As DNA, the CDR3 is TGTGCCAGCAGTTTCGGGACAGGGAAAAAAGCTTTCTTT.

This rearrangement joins TRBV5-1 to TRBJ2-5; D might be TRBD1 (6 bases). V was trimmed by 4 bases and J by 2 bases, leaving 18 bases between them. The germline V gene encodes CDR1 SGHRS and CDR2 YFSETQ. This CDR3 has 16 amino acids. CDR3 amino acids: CASSAGQRGRQETQYF. In nucleotides, the CDR3 is TGCGCCAGCAGCGCCGGACAGAGAGGCCGGCAAGAGACCCAGTACTTC.

For the CDR3, the DNA is TGTGCCAGCAGCCAAGATGCGAGGGGGTGGGCCGGGGAGCTGTTTTTT. It yields the protein CASSQDARGWAGELFF. The V call is TRBV4-2, the J call TRBJ2-2; the D gene is possibly TRBD1 (6 bases). With 0 bases removed from V and 6 bases from J, the gap between germline ends came to 14 bases. CDR1 and CDR2 from the germline V gene are LGHNA and YNFKEQ. The CDR3 contains 16 residues.

CDR3: CAWSHLTGPAFF. Here the CDR3 DNA reads TGTGCCTGGAGTCATCTTACAGGGCCGGCTTTCTTT. This chain uses TRBV30 with TRBJ1-1, with D possibly matching TRBD1 (6 bases). The CDR3 runs 12 residues. Germline CDR1 is GTSNPN and CDR2 is SVGIG (reference sequence). Deletions cut 2 bases from V and 11 bases from J, with 15 bases between.

The chain is built from TRBV5-5 and TRBJ1-2, with a tentative D call TRBD1 (5 bases). The CDR3 contains 13 residues. V was cut by 1 base and J by 7 bases, with 11 bases left in between. Germline-derived CDR1 and CDR2 are SGHKS and YYEKEE (reference sequence). CDR3 residues: CASSLPPGFGYTF. As DNA, the CDR3 is TGTGCCAGCAGCTTGCCCCCAGGGTTTGGCTACACCTTC.

This rearrangement joins TRBV11-1 to TRBJ2-3; 10 bases map to TRBD2. There are 16 residues in the CDR3. Trimming took 5 bases from V and 0 from J; bases not matched to a gene: 5. Germline V lookup: CDR1 SGHAT, CDR2 FQDESV (reference sequence). The CDR3 sequence is CASSHTSGTSTDTQYF. DNA for the CDR3: TGTGCCAGCAGCCACACTAGCGGGACTAGCACAGATACGCAGTATTTT.

This CDR3 is CASRPEGQQNTEAFF. Here the CDR3 DNA reads TGTGCCAGCAGGCCCGAGGGACAGCAGAACACTGAAGCTTTCTTT. The V gene is TRBV5-4, the J gene TRBJ1-1; TRBD1 agrees at 7 bases. The V gene's germline CDR1 is SGHNT and CDR2 YYREEE (reference sequence). V was pared by 5 bases and J by 1 base, with 8 bases of the junction left unmatched. This CDR3 is 15 amino acids long. Looking up the rest from reference TRBV5-4 and TRBJ1-1 gives the full variable domain: ETGVTQSPTHLIKTRGQQVTLRCSSQSGHNTVSWYQQALGQGPQFIFQYYREEENGRGNFPPRFSGLQFPNYSSELNVNALELDDSALYLCASRPEGQQNTEAFFGQGTRLTVV.